This TCR beta chain stems from a study of regulatory T cells in long-lasting Graves disease. Germline assignment: CDR1 SQVTM and CDR2 ANQGSEA. Between the trimmed V and J ends, which lost 2 bases and 3 bases, there was a span of 17 bases. The CDR3 is 15 amino acids. Arm-PCR of CDR3 regions with iRepertoire HTBI primers generated TCR beta libraries. A single record per CDR3 protein comes from TCRdb applying MiXCR to the multiplex PCR reads. Among hundreds of thousands of distinct CDR3 sequences listed, 15% to 20% were seen once. Time point of the sample: newly diagnosed GD, antithyroid drugs for less than 3 months. PBMC-extracted RNA yielded the TCR library. This clonotype was counted ten times or more. This sample was shared with a second study, whose subject was T cells in Graves' hyperthyroidism and ophthalmopathy.

The clonotype comes from a woman in her twenties or thirties with Graves disease. Here the sequenced sample was peripheral blood mononuclear cells (PBMCs), taken at new diagnosis, from a patient treated with antithyroid drugs. J is TRBJ2-7 and V is TRBV29-1; D possibly uses TRBD1 or TRBD2 (6 bases each). CDR3 amino acids: CSVELVGGRVYEQYF. The CDR3 bases are TGCAGCGTTGAATTGGTAGGGGGGCGAGTCTACGAGCAGTACTTC.